A selection of T cell receptor beta chains follows, all from one sample in a study of post-analysis software for immune sequencing data. In TCRdb, the PCR reads were re-called with MiXCR into one record per CDR3 protein. This sample has under 900,000 distinct CDR3 sequences, with roughly 50% found just once. Sequencing was performed on blood. The source is a girl aged 5-17 years with multiple sclerosis. Both conserved end residues are part of each CDR3. A D gene is named only where the DNA matches it firmly. Only some rows state a clone size, as once, few, many or a class for expanded clones.

v_call	d_call	clone_size	j_call	cdr3_aa	cdr3_nt
TRBV7-6	-	-	TRBJ1-1	CASSRYVPTGERTEAFF	TGTGCCAGCAGCCGGTACGTCCCCACGGGGGAGCGCACTGAAGCTTTCTTT
TRBV4-1	-	-	TRBJ2-7	CASSQHSDEQYF	TGCGCCAGCAGCCAACATAGCGACGAGCAGTACTTC
TRBV20-1	TRBD2	-	TRBJ2-3	CSVDSGVPRTDTQYF	TGCAGTGTGGATAGCGGGGTTCCCCGCACAGATACGCAGTATTTT
TRBV15	-	-	TRBJ1-5	CATSRGKEPQHF	TGTGCCACCAGCAGGGGGAAGGAGCCCCAGCATTTT
TRBV3-1	-	-	TRBJ2-7	CASSQGTTVSYEQYF	TGTGCCAGCAGCCAAGGGACGACAGTTAGCTACGAGCAGTACTTC
TRBV2	-	-	TRBJ1-5	CASSRGLGGDPAQHF	TGTGCCAGCAGTCGTGGACTGGGAGGGGATCCGGCCCAGCATTTT
TRBV20-1	-	-	TRBJ1-2	CSAYSRGTGEGYTF	TGCAGTGCTTACTCCCGAGGGACGGGGGAGGGCTACACCTTC
TRBV29-1	-	-	TRBJ2-5	CSVKGGTKQETQYF	TGCAGCGTGAAGGGGGGGACAAAACAAGAGACCCAGTACTTC
TRBV5-1	-	-	TRBJ2-7	CASSLFSHEQYF	TGCGCCAGCAGCTTGTTTTCCCACGAGCAGTACTTC
TRBV18	-	few	TRBJ1-2	CASSPSKIGYTF	TGTGCCAGCTCACCCTCCAAGATCGGCTACACCTTC
TRBV7-7	-	-	TRBJ1-1	CASSVSGKGDTEAFF	TGTGCCAGCAGCGTTTCAGGGAAGGGGGACACTGAAGCTTTCTTT
TRBV12-3/TRBV12-4	-	-	TRBJ1-5	CASSFRSGNDQPQHF	TGTGCCAGCAGTTTTAGGTCTGGGAACGATCAGCCCCAGCATTTT
TRBV3-1	-	-	TRBJ1-2	CASSHGGKGGYTF	TGTGCCAGCAGCCATGGGGGCAAGGGCGGCTACACCTTC
TRBV7-9	-	-	TRBJ2-3	CASSFRTSMGTDTQYF	TGTGCCAGCAGCTTCCGGACAAGTATGGGCACAGATACGCAGTATTTT
TRBV15	-	-	TRBJ2-1	CATSILTGSLFF	TGTGCCACCAGCATACTAACAGGGTCCCTGTTCTTC
TRBV5-4	-	-	TRBJ1-1	CASSLASVAFF	TGTGCCAGCAGCTTGGCCTCTGTGGCTTTCTTT